The subject of this entry is one T cell receptor beta chain. Its antigen is undetermined. In germline, CDR1 is LNHDA, CDR2 SQIVND (reference sequence). This CDR3 is built from 14 residues. Trimming pared 5 bases from V and 3 bases from J, leaving 11 bases between. The sample originates from a study of cytomegalovirus exposure and HLA in healthy donors. Findings of the study overall: The only immune exposure information that was available was CMV serostatus.

The PCR ran on 60 Vbeta and 13 Jbeta primers. Generated by immunoSEQ multiplex PCR, the TCRdb table keeps only in-frame clones and is missing some. The sample has about 80,000 clones, around 73% seen once; the top ten hold 3% to 3.5%. Each donor was healthy, and each was a bone marrow donor. The chain has TRBV19 and TRBJ1-5, with D tentatively TRBD1 (5 bases). This TCR derives from a man aged 45 to 65 in good health and CMV-seronegative. Sequences were obtained from PBMCs. The CDR3: CASSEDSFNQPQHF. As DNA, the CDR3 is TGTGCCAGTAGTGAAGACAGCTTCAATCAGCCCCAGCATTTT.